This TCR beta chain appears in the sequencing data of a study of blood T cell repertoires in COVID-19. The wider study: Nucleic acid was either cDNA or gDNA, and it came from T cells, B-cell-depleted T cells, or PBMCs.

Original methodology: How many nucleated cells were present was estimated from reference gene primer amplification. Measured with immunoSEQ multiplex PCR; TCRdb has only the in-frame clones, and not every one. V and J calls and clone size are as listed in that table; D and trimming were resolved from the DNA. The sample lists under 45,000 clones, around 85% occurring once. The CDR3 contains 15 residues. Unmatched junction bases numbered 5, after V lost 0 bases and J lost 6 bases. Germline V lookup: CDR1 SEHNR, CDR2 FQNEAQ (reference sequence). Specimen: peripheral blood. The chain couples TRBV7-9 to TRBJ2-1; 7 nucleotides align to TRBD2. This clonotype was obtained from a man aged 40-49 years with active COVID-19. The CDR3 coding sequence is TGTGCCAGCAGCTTAGCGTGGCAGCGGGGCAATGAGCAGTTCTTC. Translated, it gives CASSLAWQRGNEQFF.